The T cell receptor beta chain under discussion was sequenced for a study of Ad26.COV2.S vaccination and SARS-CoV-2 variants. Study-wide context: A COV1001 Ad26.COV2.S trial-arm participant provided the sample. The authors gave Ad26.COV2.S intramuscularly, either once or twice 56 days apart.

Treatment meaning: some 19 received Ad26.COV2.S at low or high dose, single or two shots; about 5 received placebo; per-sample allocation not given. The investigators took samples on day 63 after the first vaccine or placebo injection. An 18-55-year-old adult in Boston served as donor. This CDR3 spans 13 amino acids. The V gene's germline CDR1 is SGHTA and CDR2 FQGNSA. V lost 1 base and J 4 bases, leaving 7 bases between the germline ends. Some clones are missing from TCRdb's copy, which holds only in-frame ones; the method was immunoSEQ multiplex PCR. The table shows 300,000 to 500,000 clones, with approximately 91% occurring only once.

V is TRBV7-2 and J is TRBJ1-2, with D possibly being TRBD1 (5 bases). The TCR sequence derives from a person aged 18-60 years who received the Ad26.COV2.S COVID-19 vaccine or a placebo. Source: peripheral blood, taken in a trial of Ad26.COV2.S vaccine versus placebo. The CDR3 protein is CASSLGQLYGYTF. In nucleotides, the CDR3 is TGTGCCAGCAGCTTAGGACAGCTCTATGGCTACACCTTC.